The 9 T cell receptor beta chains below were found in one sample sequenced in a study of blood T cell repertoires in COVID-19. Libraries were prepared by immunoSEQ multiplex PCR; TCRdb keeps only in-frame clonotypes and omits some of them. The sample contains over 140,000 clones, roughly 80% of which appear only once. Sequences were obtained from peripheral blood. The source is a woman aged 50 to 60 with active or convalescent COVID-19.

The gene calls are TRBV5-6 and TRBJ1-1; 7 bases line up with TRBD1. V lost 4 bases to trimming and J lost 10 bases; unmatched junction nucleotides: 10. This CDR3 is 13 amino acids long. CDR1 and CDR2 from the germline V gene are SGHDT and YYEEEE. The CDR3 protein is CASSPPQGHLAFF. The CDR3 region has the DNA TGTGCCAGCAGCCCTCCACAGGGGCACTTAGCTTTCTTT. The whole variable domain, remainder taken from reference TRBV5-6 and TRBJ1-1, is DAGVTQSPTHLIKTRGQQVTLRCSPKSGHDTVSWYQQALGQGPQFIFQYYEEEERQRGNFPDRFSGHQFPNYSSELNVNALLLGDSALYLCASSPPQGHLAFFGQGTRLTVV.

The chain recombines TRBV28 with TRBJ2-1; D ambiguous. The length of the CDR3 is 10 residues. Trimming shortened V by 4 bases and J by 7 bases, and 2 bases separated the two germline ends. CDR1 and CDR2 from the germline V gene are MDHEN and SYDVKM. As DNA, the CDR3 is TGTGCCAGCAGTTCTAATGAGCAGTTCTTC. This translates into CASSSNEQFF.

The rearrangement links TRBV4-3 to TRBJ1-1, with D maybe TRBD1 (5 bases). CDR1 and CDR2 from the germline V gene are LGHNA and YSLEER. Trimming cost V 4 bases and J 5 bases, with 14 bases left between them. The CDR3 length is 14 residues. The CDR3 coding sequence is TGCGCCAGCAGCCCCGGGGGGGACGGGACTGAAGCTTTCTTT. It yields the protein CASSPGGDGTEAFF.

This clone came up a few times. The chain uses TRBV19 and TRBJ1-2; 7 bases are shared with TRBD1. CDR3 length equals 14 residues. Losses at the gene ends were 4 bases for V and 4 bases for J; bases not matched to a gene: 6. The V gene's germline CDR1 is LNHDA and CDR2 SQIVND (reference sequence). CDR3 sequence (DNA): TGTGCCAGTAGTAGAGGGGGCGTCGGCTATGGCTACACCTTC. It yields the protein CASSRGGVGYGYTF.

The chain couples TRBV7-9 to TRBJ2-5; 7 bases are a match to TRBD2. CDR1 is SEHNR, CDR2 FQNEAQ, per germline (reference sequence). The CDR3 is made up of 13 amino acids. With V trimmed by 6 bases and J by 1 base, 2 bases remained unmatched. CDR3 bases: TGTGCCAGCAGGCTAGCGGTCCAAGAGACCCAGTACTTC. Amino acids: CASRLAVQETQYF.

This clone was seen many times. This chain joins TRBV27 and TRBJ1-2, with TRBD1 matching 8 bases. Germline trimming cut 3 bases from V and 4 bases from J; bases unmatched to any gene: 4. The CDR3 contains 14 residues. Germline V gene lookup returns CDR1 MNHEY and CDR2 SMNVEV (reference sequence). Here the CDR3 DNA reads TGTGCCAGCAGTTTGCTCGGACAGGGCTATGGCTACACCTTC. This encodes CASSLLGQGYGYTF.

The chain uses TRBV19 and TRBJ2-5; 10 bases align to TRBD1. This CDR3 comprises 15 residues. V shed 8 bases and J 5 bases; nucleotides not matched to a gene: 11. Germline-derived CDR1 and CDR2 are LNHDA and SQIVND (reference sequence). CDR3 in amino acids: CASSQAGTGAETQYF. As DNA, the CDR3 is TGTGCCAGTTCTCAGGCCGGGACAGGGGCGGAGACCCAGTACTTC. The complete variable domain, with remaining parts taken from reference TRBV19 and TRBJ2-5, reads DGGITQSPKYLFRKEGQNVTLSCEQNLNHDAMYWYRQDPGQGLRLIYYSQIVNDFQKGDIAEGYSVSREKKESFPLTVTSAQKNPTAFYLCASSQAGTGAETQYFGPGTRLLVL.

The genes are TRBV7-2 and TRBJ2-1, with D tentatively TRBD2 (6 bases). CDR3 length: 15 residues. V was clipped by 1 base and J by 5 bases, with 12 bases between them. Germline CDR1 SGHTA, CDR2 FQGNSA. Written as DNA, the CDR3 is TGTGCCAGCAGCTTAGGGGGCGGGGCCAACAATGAGCAGTTCTTC. Translation gives CASSLGGGANNEQFF.

This clone came up a few times. The chain employs TRBV7-2 and TRBJ1-1, with D possibly TRBD1 on 5 matching bases. The CDR3 runs 14 residues. Trimming cost V 9 bases and J 11 bases, with 25 bases left between them. Germline values: CDR1 SGHTA, CDR2 FQGNSA. The CDR3 here is CASTTLTTDLRAFF. As DNA, the CDR3 is TGTGCCAGTACGACACTGACGACAGACCTTAGGGCTTTCTTT.